The 27 T cell receptor beta chains reported below all come from one sample, sequenced in a study of OX40 agonist ivuxolimab in advanced cancers. The table came from immunoSEQ multiplex PCR; TCRdb's copy has only in-frame clones and leaves some out. The sample holds about 82,000 clones, approximately 89% seen once. The source material was CD4+ or CD8+ T cells sorted from blood, sampled in a trial of the OX40 agonist ivuxolimab. Receptor source: an adult with an advanced solid tumor such as melanoma, head and neck, liver or kidney cancer.

This chain joins TRBV29-1 and TRBJ2-1, with a tentative D call TRBD1 (6 bases). Trimming shortened V by 4 bases and J by 6 bases, and 13 bases separated the two germline ends. Germline V gene sequence: CDR1 SQVTM, CDR2 ANQGSEA. The CDR3 is 13 residues long. CDR3 DNA: TGCAGCGTTGCGGGACAAGGGGGCAATGAGCAGTTCTTC. Protein product: CSVAGQGGNEQFF.

The rearrangement uses TRBV5-6 and TRBJ1-1; D gene unclear. The CDR3 runs 15 residues. Trimming took 5 bases from V and 1 from J, leaving 15 bases between them. Germline CDR1 and CDR2: SGHDT and YYEEEE. Here the CDR3 reads CASRQTGGRNTEAFF. The CDR3, as DNA: TGTGCCAGCAGGCAAACTGGTGGCAGGAACACTGAAGCTTTCTTT.

The chain uses TRBV27 and TRBJ2-3; D is uncertain. Germline assignment: CDR1 MNHEY and CDR2 SMNVEV (reference sequence). The CDR3 is 13 residues long. Trimming took 7 bases from V and 2 from J, leaving 10 bases between them. The CDR3 region has the DNA TGTGCCAGCAACGGTGCCTACACAGATACGCAGTATTTT. It specifies CASNGAYTDTQYF.

This chain connects TRBV27 to TRBJ2-3; TRBD1 matches at 8 bases. From germline, CDR1 is MNHEY and CDR2 SMNVEV (reference sequence). The CDR3 covers 15 residues. J was trimmed by 6 bases and V by 8 bases; bases with no gene match: 13. CDR3 amino acids: CASSPDRVISDTQYF. The CDR3 coding sequence is TGTGCCAGCTCGCCGGACAGGGTAATTTCGGATACGCAGTATTTT.

This clone occurred once. V and J are TRBV19 and TRBJ1-2; 7 bases are a match to TRBD1. The germline CDR1 and CDR2 sequences are LNHDA and SQIVND (reference sequence). With V trimmed by 4 bases and J by 8 bases, 7 bases remained unmatched. This CDR3 is built from 13 residues. CDR3 sequence: CASSKTGSRGYTF. CDR3 in DNA: TGTGCCAGTAGTAAGACAGGGTCTCGGGGCTACACCTTC. The variable domain in full, completed from reference TRBV19 and TRBJ1-2, reads DGGITQSPKYLFRKEGQNVTLSCEQNLNHDAMYWYRQDPGQGLRLIYYSQIVNDFQKGDIAEGYSVSREKKESFPLTVTSAQKNPTAFYLCASSKTGSRGYTFGSGTRLTVV.

The V and J genes are TRBV9 and TRBJ1-2, with D unclear. Trimming pared 0 bases from V and 8 bases from J, leaving 14 bases between. The CDR3 spans 14 residues. CDR1 and CDR2 (germline): SGDLS, YYNGEE. The CDR3 region is CASSVVASTGGYTF. CDR3 bases: TGTGCCAGCAGCGTAGTGGCCAGCACGGGCGGCTACACCTTC.

The chain joins TRBV9 to TRBJ2-7; tentative D call: TRBD2 (5 bases). From germline, CDR1 is SGDLS and CDR2 YYNGEE. The V end was cut by 0 bases, the J end by 3 bases, with 10 bases between. The CDR3 length is 14 residues. CDR3 bases: TGTGCCAGCAGCGTAGATCTAGCCCGCTACGAGCAGTACTTC. Amino acids: CASSVDLARYEQYF.

V gene TRBV5-6 combines with J gene TRBJ2-3, with 12 bases fitting TRBD2. Trimming removed 4 bases from V and 2 bases from J; junction bases left unmatched: 5. The CDR3 spans 16 residues. Germline CDR1 SGHDT, CDR2 YYEEEE. CDR3 coding DNA: TGTGCCAGCAGCCTCGGACTAGCGGGGACCACAGATACGCAGTATTTT. This gives the protein CASSLGLAGTTDTQYF.

This sequence joins TRBV23-1 and TRBJ1-3, with TRBD1 as a possible D gene (5 bases). TRBV23-1 is classed as an ORF, of uncertain function. V was clipped by 2 bases and J by 4 bases, with 15 bases between them. CDR3 size: 16 residues. CDR3 residues: CASSQNRAWGGNTIYF. CDR3 in DNA: TGCGCCAGCAGTCAAAACCGGGCCTGGGGCGGAAACACCATATATTTT.

This clone is a singleton in its sample. The chain couples TRBV7-9 to TRBJ1-6; D ambiguous. The germline V gene encodes CDR1 SEHNR and CDR2 FQNEAQ (reference sequence). The CDR3 length is 12 residues. Trimming removed 5 bases from V and 13 bases from J, with 12 bases in between. CDR3 in DNA: TGTGCCAGCAGCGACGTCAGGTCCCCCCTCCACTTT. Protein product: CASSDVRSPLHF.

J is TRBJ2-3 and V is TRBV25-1; 10 nucleotides line up with TRBD2. The CDR3 spans 14 residues. Losses at the gene ends were 5 bases for V and 2 bases for J; bases not matched to a gene: 1. Per germline, CDR1 MGHDK and CDR2 SYGVNS. As DNA, the CDR3 is TGTGCCAGCAGTAGCGGGGGGGCCACAGATACGCAGTATTTT. It codes for CASSSGGATDTQYF.

The gene calls are TRBV5-1 and TRBJ2-2; D assignment may be TRBD1 or TRBD2 (6 bases each). The germline V and J ends were trimmed by 4 bases and 1 base, with 20 bases remaining between them. Germline CDR1 SGHRS, CDR2 YFSETQ. The CDR3 sequence is 18 residues long. The CDR3 DNA reads as TGCGCCAGCAGCACCTTTTCTTGGGGGGCCCAGAACACCGGGGAGCTGTTTTTT. This gives the protein CASSTFSWGAQNTGELFF.

This clone was seen just once. The gene calls are TRBV28 and TRBJ1-1, with D maybe TRBD1 (5 bases). This CDR3 region has 15 residues. Trimming stripped 7 bases from V and 2 bases from J, with 17 bases between. Germline CDR1 and CDR2: MDHEN and SYDVKM. CDR3 nucleotides: TGTGCCAGCACTCACCTAGACAGCCCTAACACTGAAGCTTTCTTT. As protein: CASTHLDSPNTEAFF.

This clone was counted only a few times. CDR3 DNA sequence: TGCGCCAGCAGCCCGACCCTCTCGACAGGGGCCGAGCAGTACTTC. Protein sequence: CASSPTLSTGAEQYF. V is TRBV5-1 and J is TRBJ2-7, with 8 bases identical to TRBD1. The germline V gene has CDR1 SGHRS and CDR2 YFSETQ. This CDR3 is built from 15 residues. J lost 6 bases, V lost 4 bases, and 12 bases had no gene match.

The rearrangement uses TRBV18 and TRBJ2-1; 9 bases are shared with TRBD2. The CDR3 spans 17 residues. The germline gives CDR1 KGHSH, CDR2 LQKENI. V lost 1 base and J lost 0; bases outside the gene matches: 4. The DNA of the CDR3 is TGTGCCAGCTCACCACTAGCGGGGGCGTTCTCCTACAATGAGCAGTTCTTC. Protein sequence: CASSPLAGAFSYNEQFF.

The rearrangement uses TRBV10-3 and TRBJ1-1, with D tentatively TRBD1 (6 bases). Germline V gene lookup returns CDR1 ENHRY and CDR2 SYGVKD. V was pared by 6 bases and J by 4 bases, with 12 bases between. The CDR3 has 13 residues. The CDR3: CAIRQPGATEAFF. CDR3 bases: TGTGCCATCAGACAGCCAGGGGCCACTGAAGCTTTCTTT.

J is TRBJ1-5 and V is TRBV28, with D hard to call. CDR3 size: 13 residues. CDR1 is MDHEN and CDR2 is SYDVKM in the germline V gene. V was cut by 6 bases and J by 4 bases, with 10 bases left in between. CDR3 protein: CASRGLGNQPQHF. DNA of the CDR3: TGTGCCAGCAGGGGGTTGGGGAATCAGCCCCAGCATTTT.

CDR3 loop: CASRYLGHDQPQHF. The CDR3 bases are TGTGCCAGCAGGTACCTCGGGCACGATCAGCCCCAGCATTTT. This chain connects TRBV28 to TRBJ1-5; unclear D gene. In germline, CDR1 is MDHEN, CDR2 SYDVKM. The CDR3 has 14 amino acids. V lost 6 bases, J lost 5 bases, and 14 bases lay in between.

This clone was picked up one time. The chain recombines TRBV7-2 with TRBJ2-2; the D gene could be TRBD1 or TRBD2 (5 bases each). Germline V lookup: CDR1 SGHTA, CDR2 FQGNSA. There are 13 residues in the CDR3. The V and J ends lost 7 bases and 6 bases respectively, with 12 bases between them. CDR3 nucleotide sequence: TGTGCCAGCACTCCCCTGGGGGCCGGGGAGCTGTTTTTT. It specifies CASTPLGAGELFF. Full variable domain (missing parts from reference TRBV7-2 and TRBJ2-2): GAGVSQSPSNKVTEKGKDVELRCDPISGHTALYWYRQSLGQGLEFLIYFQGNSAPDKSGLPSDRFSAERTGGSVSTLTIQRTQQEDSAVYLCASTPLGAGELFFGEGSRLTVL.

The chain uses TRBV29-1 and TRBJ2-1; D may be TRBD2 (5 bases). CDR1 and CDR2 (germline): SQVTM, ANQGSEA. The V and J ends lost 7 bases and 8 bases respectively, with 21 bases between them. The CDR3 contains 14 residues. The DNA of the CDR3 is TGCAGCGCAGAGGGCGTTGTGGAGTTCGATGAGCAGTTCTTC. Translated: CSAEGVVEFDEQFF.

This clone was seen only once. This chain connects TRBV29-1 to TRBJ2-5; 8 positions match TRBD2. Trimming cost V 2 bases and J 5 bases; bases outside gene matches: 7. The germline V gene encodes CDR1 SQVTM and CDR2 ANQGSEA. The CDR3 runs to 14 residues. CDR3 amino acids: CSVEFGGAGETQYF. CDR3 sequence (DNA): TGCAGCGTTGAATTCGGGGGGGCCGGCGAGACCCAGTACTTC.

This clone appeared a few times. The chain employs TRBV18 and TRBJ1-1; D remains unclear. Trimming stripped 6 bases from V and 1 base from J, with 9 bases between. Germline values: CDR1 KGHSH, CDR2 LQKENI. The CDR3 consists of 13 residues. The CDR3 is CASSPGANTEAFF. The CDR3 nucleotides are TGTGCCAGCTCCCCGGGTGCGAACACTGAAGCTTTCTTT.

V usage is TRBV7-9 and J usage is TRBJ2-3, with D tentatively TRBD2 (5 bases). Looked up from germline, CDR1 is SEHNR and CDR2 is FQNEAQ (reference sequence). The CDR3 runs 15 residues. Trimming shortened V by 1 base and J by 6 bases, and 14 bases separated the two germline ends. The CDR3 reads CASSLDGRSSDTQYF. The CDR3 DNA reads as TGTGCCAGCAGCTTAGATGGCAGGTCTAGCGATACGCAGTATTTT.

The chain links TRBV5-8 to TRBJ1-5; no firm D call. This CDR3 comprises 17 residues. Germline V lookup: CDR1 SGHTS, CDR2 YDEGEE. Trimming stripped 0 bases from V and 0 bases from J, with 13 bases between. CDR3 bases: TGTGCCAGCAGCTTGGTAGCCAGGACTGATAGCAATCAGCCCCAGCATTTT. This gives the protein CASSLVARTDSNQPQHF.

V is TRBV7-2 and J is TRBJ1-6; D is possibly TRBD1 (6 bases). Germline V lookup: CDR1 SGHTA, CDR2 FQGNSA. The CDR3 totals 13 residues. V shed 3 bases and J shed 9 bases, with 9 bases lying between them. Here the CDR3 DNA reads TGTGCCAGCAGCTTGCAGGGGAGTTCACCCCTCCACTTT. Protein: CASSLQGSSPLHF. The variable domain in full, completed from reference TRBV7-2 and TRBJ1-6, reads GAGVSQSPSNKVTEKGKDVELRCDPISGHTALYWYRQSLGQGLEFLIYFQGNSAPDKSGLPSDRFSAERTGGSVSTLTIQRTQQEDSAVYLCASSLQGSSPLHFGNGTRLTVT.

V gene TRBV28 combines with J gene TRBJ2-7; perhaps D is TRBD1 or TRBD2 (5 bases each). Deletions cut 7 bases from V and 4 bases from J, with 17 bases between. Looked up from germline, CDR1 is MDHEN and CDR2 is SYDVKM. The CDR3 totals 14 residues. CDR3 DNA: TGTGCCAGCACCCGGGGCCCAGCGAGATACGAGCAGTACTTC. Protein sequence: CASTRGPARYEQYF.

The chain employs TRBV30 and TRBJ1-5; TRBD1 matches 7 bases. Per germline, CDR1 GTSNPN and CDR2 SVGIG (reference sequence). The CDR3 sequence is 13 residues long. V lost 7 bases to trimming and J lost 6 bases; unmatched junction nucleotides: 9. The CDR3 nucleotides read TGTGCCTTCCAGGGGGGGGGCAGTCAGCCCCAGCATTTT. Its translation: CAFQGGGSQPQHF. Full variable domain (remainder filled in from reference TRBV30 and TRBJ1-5): SQTIHQWPATLVQPVGSPLSLECTVEGTSNPNLYWYRQAAGRGLQLLFYSVGIGQISSEVPQNLSASRPQDRQFILSSKKLLLSDSGFYLCAFQGGGSQPQHFGDGTRLSIL.